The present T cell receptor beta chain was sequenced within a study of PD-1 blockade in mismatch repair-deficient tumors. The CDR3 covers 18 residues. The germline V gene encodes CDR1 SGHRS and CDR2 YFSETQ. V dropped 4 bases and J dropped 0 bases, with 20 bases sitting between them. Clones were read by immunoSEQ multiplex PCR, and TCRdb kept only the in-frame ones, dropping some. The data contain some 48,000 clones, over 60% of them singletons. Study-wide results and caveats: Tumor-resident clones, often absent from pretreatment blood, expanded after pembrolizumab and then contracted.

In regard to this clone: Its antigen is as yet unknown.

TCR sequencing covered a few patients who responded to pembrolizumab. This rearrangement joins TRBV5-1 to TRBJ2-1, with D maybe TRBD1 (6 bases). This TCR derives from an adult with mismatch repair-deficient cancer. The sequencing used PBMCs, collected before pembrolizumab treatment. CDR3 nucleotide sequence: TGCGCCAGCAGCCGTTATTACGTGACAGGCAGCTCCTACAATGAGCAGTTCTTC. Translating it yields CASSRYYVTGSSYNEQFF.